This T cell receptor beta chain was profiled in a study of T cell responses to AZD1222 COVID-19 vaccine. Method: immunoSEQ multiplex PCR; TCRdb's copy keeps in-frame clones and lacks some. The sample holds roughly 150,000 clones, approximately 90% seen once. Trimming stripped 5 bases from V and 2 bases from J, with 15 bases between. Germline values: CDR1 MNHEY, CDR2 SMNVEV (reference sequence). The CDR3 contains 15 residues. Study-level findings and limits: Of the AZD1222 recipients, only five or six were seropositive at baseline. Unmutated variant regions are reportedly targeted by nearly half of spike-specific TCRs. Elevations in Spike-specific TCR breadth and depth followed administration of two AZD1222 doses. It should be noted that donors were predominantly white British and more often female, and clonal diversity was possibly underestimated.

The sample holds one count of this clone. Its antigen is unknown. The chain combines TRBV27 with TRBJ1-1, with D unclear. The source is an adult in good health. Sample: peripheral blood, taken on day 0 of MenACWY control vaccination. The chain's CDR3 is CASSQARELNTEAFF. CDR3 DNA: TGTGCCAGCAGTCAGGCGAGAGAACTTAACACTGAAGCTTTCTTT.